This T cell receptor beta chain was identified during a study of blood T cell repertoires in COVID-19. Across the whole study: The United States, Italy and Spain were the sources of the acute and convalescent COVID-19 samples.

V dropped 5 bases and J dropped 3 bases, with 20 bases sitting between them. Germline CDR1 MNHEY, CDR2 SMNVEV (reference sequence). The CDR3 consists of 16 residues. Authors' data handling: Amplification from reference gene primers served as the basis for estimated nucleated cell counts. The method was immunoSEQ multiplex PCR; TCRdb's version includes in-frame clones alone and lacks a portion of them. Clone size and V and J calls were adopted from that table, with D and trimming inferred from the DNA. The sample has under 250,000 clones; around three quarters are singletons. The sequence was obtained from a woman in her seventies with acute or convalescent COVID-19. The chain uses TRBV27 and TRBJ2-7; a possible D gene is TRBD2 (5 bases). Sequencing input: peripheral blood. CDR3 coding DNA: TGTGCCAGCAGTCCCCAAGGAGGAAGGTCTGGCTACGAGCAGTACTTC. Protein: CASSPQGGRSGYEQYF.